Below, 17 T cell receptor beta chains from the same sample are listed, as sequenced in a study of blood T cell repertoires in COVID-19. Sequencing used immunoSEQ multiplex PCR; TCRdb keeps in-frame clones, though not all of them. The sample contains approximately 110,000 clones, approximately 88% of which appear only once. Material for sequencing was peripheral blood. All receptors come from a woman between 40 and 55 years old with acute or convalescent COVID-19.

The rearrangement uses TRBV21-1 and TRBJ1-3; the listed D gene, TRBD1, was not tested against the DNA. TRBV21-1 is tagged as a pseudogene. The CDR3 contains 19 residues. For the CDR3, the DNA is TGTGCCAGCAGCAAAGGGGGGAAAGACAGGGCCATCTCTGGAAACACCATATATTTT. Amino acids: CASSKGGKDRAISGNTIYF.

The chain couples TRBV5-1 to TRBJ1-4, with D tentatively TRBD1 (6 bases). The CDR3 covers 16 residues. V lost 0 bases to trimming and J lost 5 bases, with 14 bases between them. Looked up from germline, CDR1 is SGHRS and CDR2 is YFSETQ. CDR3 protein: CASSLAPGTQNEKLFF. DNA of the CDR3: TGCGCCAGCAGCTTGGCCCCCGGGACACAAAATGAAAAACTGTTTTTT.

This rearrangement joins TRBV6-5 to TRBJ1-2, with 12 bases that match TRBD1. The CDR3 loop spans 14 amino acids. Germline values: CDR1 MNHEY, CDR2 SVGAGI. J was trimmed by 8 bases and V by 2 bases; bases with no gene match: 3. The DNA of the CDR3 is TGTGCCAGCAGTTACGGGACAGGGGGCGAAGGCTACACCTTC. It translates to CASSYGTGGEGYTF.

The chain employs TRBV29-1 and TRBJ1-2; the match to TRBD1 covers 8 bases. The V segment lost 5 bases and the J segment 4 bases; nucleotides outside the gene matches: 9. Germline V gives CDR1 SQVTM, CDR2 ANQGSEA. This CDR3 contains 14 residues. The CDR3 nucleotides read TGCAGCGTTTCGGGACAGGCCGATTTCTATGGCTACACCTTC. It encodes CSVSGQADFYGYTF. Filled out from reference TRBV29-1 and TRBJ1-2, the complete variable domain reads SAVISQKPSRDICQRGTSLTIQCQVDSQVTMMFWYRQQPGQSLTLIATANQGSEATYESGFVIDKFPISRPNLTFSTLTVSNMSPEDSSIYLCSVSGQADFYGYTFGSGTRLTVV.

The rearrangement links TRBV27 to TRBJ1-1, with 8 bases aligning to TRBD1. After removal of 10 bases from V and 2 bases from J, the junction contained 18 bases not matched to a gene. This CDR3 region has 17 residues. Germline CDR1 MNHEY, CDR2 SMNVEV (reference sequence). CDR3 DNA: TGTGCCACCACCTCGTTGGCAGGGGGCGAGAGTAACACTGAAGCTTTCTTT. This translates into CATTSLAGGESNTEAFF.

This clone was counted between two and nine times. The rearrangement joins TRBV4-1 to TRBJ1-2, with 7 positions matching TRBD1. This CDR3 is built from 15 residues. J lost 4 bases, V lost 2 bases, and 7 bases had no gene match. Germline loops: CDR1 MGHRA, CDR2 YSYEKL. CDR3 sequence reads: CASSQHVQGGYGYTF. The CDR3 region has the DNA TGCGCCAGCAGCCAACACGTGCAGGGGGGCTATGGCTACACCTTC.

CDR3 protein: CASSLSGGYGYTF. In DNA, the CDR3 is TGTGCCAGCAGCTTATCGGGGGGGTATGGCTACACCTTC. This chain uses TRBV13 with TRBJ1-2; D may be TRBD1 (5 bases). Germline V gives CDR1 PRHDT, CDR2 FYEKMQ (reference sequence). The CDR3 length is 13 residues. V gave up 2 bases and J gave up 5 bases, with 9 bases separating them.

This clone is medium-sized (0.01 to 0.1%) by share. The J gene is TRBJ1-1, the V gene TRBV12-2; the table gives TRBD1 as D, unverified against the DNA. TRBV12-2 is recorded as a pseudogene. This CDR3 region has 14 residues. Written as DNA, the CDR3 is TGTGCAAGTCGACCGGCCAAAGGGGACACTGAAGCTTTCTTT. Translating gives CASRPAKGDTEAFF.

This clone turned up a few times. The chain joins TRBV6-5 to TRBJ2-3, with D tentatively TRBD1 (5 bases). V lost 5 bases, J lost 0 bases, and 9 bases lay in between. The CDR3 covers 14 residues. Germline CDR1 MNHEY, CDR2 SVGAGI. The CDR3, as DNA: TGTGCCAGCAGTACAGACAGAAGCACAGATACGCAGTATTTT. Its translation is CASSTDRSTDTQYF.

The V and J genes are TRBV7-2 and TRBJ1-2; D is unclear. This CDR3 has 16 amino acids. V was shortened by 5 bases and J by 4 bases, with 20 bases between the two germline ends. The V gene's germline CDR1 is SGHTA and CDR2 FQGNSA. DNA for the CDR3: TGTGCCAGCAGCACCAACTCCGGGGTGGGCGGCTATGGCTACACCTTC. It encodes CASSTNSGVGGYGYTF.

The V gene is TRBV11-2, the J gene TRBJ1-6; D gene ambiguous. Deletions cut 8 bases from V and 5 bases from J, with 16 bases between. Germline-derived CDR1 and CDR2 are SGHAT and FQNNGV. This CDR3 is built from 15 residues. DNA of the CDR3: TGTGCCAGCCAGAAAGGCGGGTTGAATAATTCACCCCTCCACTTT. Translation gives CASQKGGLNNSPLHF.

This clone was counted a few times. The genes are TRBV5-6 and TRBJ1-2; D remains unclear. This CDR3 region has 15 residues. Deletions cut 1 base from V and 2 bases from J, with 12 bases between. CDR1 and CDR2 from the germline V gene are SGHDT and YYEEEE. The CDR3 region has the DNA TGTGCCAGCAGCTTGCCTAGTAGAATAAACTATGGCTACACCTTC. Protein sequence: CASSLPSRINYGYTF.

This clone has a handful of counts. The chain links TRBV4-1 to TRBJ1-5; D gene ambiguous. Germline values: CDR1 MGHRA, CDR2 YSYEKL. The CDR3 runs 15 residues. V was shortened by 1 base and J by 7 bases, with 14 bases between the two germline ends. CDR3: CASSQAGQVEQPQHF. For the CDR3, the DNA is TGCGCCAGCAGCCAAGCAGGCCAGGTGGAACAGCCCCAGCATTTT.

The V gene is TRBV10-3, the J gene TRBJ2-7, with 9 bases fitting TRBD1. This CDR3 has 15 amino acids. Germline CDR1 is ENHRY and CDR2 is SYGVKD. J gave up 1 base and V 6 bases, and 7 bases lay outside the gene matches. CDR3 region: CAIRNRDRVSYEQYF. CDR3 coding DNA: TGTGCCATCAGGAACCGGGACAGGGTTTCCTACGAGCAGTACTTC.

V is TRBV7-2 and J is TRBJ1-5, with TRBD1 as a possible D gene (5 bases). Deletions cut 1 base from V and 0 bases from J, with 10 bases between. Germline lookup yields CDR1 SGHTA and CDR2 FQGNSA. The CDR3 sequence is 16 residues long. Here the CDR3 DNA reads TGTGCCAGCAGCTTAGTTGGGGGGGGTAGCAATCAGCCCCAGCATTTT. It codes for CASSLVGGGSNQPQHF.

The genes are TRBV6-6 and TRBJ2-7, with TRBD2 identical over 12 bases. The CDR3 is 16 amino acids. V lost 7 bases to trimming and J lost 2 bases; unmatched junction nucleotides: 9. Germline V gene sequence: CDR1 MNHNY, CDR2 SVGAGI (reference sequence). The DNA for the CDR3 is TGTGCCAGCACGAAGGCACTAGCGGGGGGTGCCTACGAGCAGTACTTC. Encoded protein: CASTKALAGGAYEQYF.

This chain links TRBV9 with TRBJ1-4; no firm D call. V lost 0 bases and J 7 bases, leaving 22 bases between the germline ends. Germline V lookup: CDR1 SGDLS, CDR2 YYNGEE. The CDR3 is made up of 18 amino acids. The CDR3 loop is CASSVGLGWEVSGEKLFF. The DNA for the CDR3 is TGTGCCAGCAGCGTAGGTCTAGGGTGGGAAGTAAGCGGTGAAAAACTGTTTTTT.